This TCR beta chain was recovered during a study of T cells in localized non-small cell lung cancer. Study-wide results and caveats: Heterogeneity cannot be ruled out, as sequencing used one tumor region only. Adjacent lung tissue had a median around 50 of the top 100 clones found in the tumor. Prolonged overall survival went with higher T cell density in the blood. Uninvolved adjacent lung, not tumor, had the highest T cell clonality.

CDR1 is SQVTM, CDR2 ANQGSEA, per germline. V lost 2 bases to trimming and J lost 5 bases, with 12 bases between them. CDR3 size: 13 residues. A remark on this clone: Its specificity is unknown.

Measured with immunoSEQ multiplex PCR; TCRdb has only the in-frame clones, and not every one. The table records 45,000 to 65,000 clones, around three quarters of them present only once. The input for sequencing was PBMCs, taken before any cancer treatment. The gene calls are TRBV29-1 and TRBJ1-1; D gene uncertain. The TCR sequence derives from a woman aged 40 to 75 with stage II lung adenocarcinoma. DNA of the CDR3: TGCAGCGTTGAAAGGGAAACGGAAACTGAAGCTTTCTTT. Translation gives CSVERETETEAFF. Filled out from reference TRBV29-1 and TRBJ1-1, the complete variable domain reads SAVISQKPSRDICQRGTSLTIQCQVDSQVTMMFWYRQQPGQSLTLIATANQGSEATYESGFVIDKFPISRPNLTFSTLTVSNMSPEDSSIYLCSVERETETEAFFGQGTRLTVV.